The 5 T cell receptor beta chains below all came from one sample that was sequenced in a study of blood T cell repertoires in COVID-19 (TCRdb year 2020). Library prep was done by the immunoSEQ multiplex PCR assay. TCRdb carries this immuneACCESS record with in-frame sequences only. Its versions omit some clonotypes, under half of them owing to an unresolved V gene in the studies checked, with the rest unexplained. In all, the sample holds approximately 190,000 clones, and roughly 90% of those were seen once. The ten largest make up 5% to 8% of the sample. The sample comprised peripheral blood. The receptor set was obtained from a woman between 40 and 55 years old who had recovered from COVID-19.

The CDR3 DNA reads as TGTGCCAGCAGCGGCGGACTAGCGGGAGGGTCCGGTGGGGAGACCCAGTACTTC. Translated, it gives CASSGGLAGGSGGETQYF. The chain has TRBV7-2 and TRBJ2-5; 15 nucleotides line up with TRBD2. The V gene's germline CDR1 is SGHTA and CDR2 FQGNSA. The length of the CDR3 is 18 residues. V gave up 5 bases and J gave up 5 bases; unmatched junction bases: 12.

This clone occurred once. The chain couples TRBV9 to TRBJ1-4; D is undetermined. V was pared by 0 bases and J by 0 bases, with 6 bases between. Germline V gene data show CDR1 as SGDLS and CDR2 as YYNGEE. This CDR3 region has 15 residues. CDR3 in DNA: TGTGCCAGCAGCGTAGGGGCAGCAACTAATGAAAAACTGTTTTTT. It specifies CASSVGAATNEKLFF.

This chain uses TRBV11-1 with TRBJ1-3; D is undetermined. Germline lookup yields CDR1 SGHAT and CDR2 FQDESV (reference sequence). CDR3 size: 14 residues. V was pared by 3 bases and J by 0 bases, with 6 bases between. The CDR3 DNA reads TGTGCCAGCAGCTTTGACTTCTCTGGAAACACCATATATTTT. Translating gives CASSFDFSGNTIYF.

The chain uses TRBV6-2 or TRBV6-3 and TRBJ2-4; a possible D gene is TRBD1 (6 bases). Trimming cost V 6 bases and J 0 bases, with 24 bases left between them. CDR3 length equals 19 residues. Germline loops: CDR1 MNHEY, CDR2 SVGEGT. The CDR3 loop reads CASSQAVDRHPIAKNIQYF. For the CDR3, the DNA is TGTGCCAGCAGCCAGGCGGTGGACAGACATCCTATAGCCAAAAACATTCAGTACTTC.

The CDR3 is CASSFGQGSEQYF. The CDR3 nucleotides read TGTGCCAGCAGCTTCGGACAGGGCTCCGAGCAGTACTTC. The chain joins TRBV7-8 to TRBJ2-7; 8 nucleotides line up with TRBD1. Trimming at V came to 3 bases and at J to 6 bases, leaving 4 bases not matched to a gene. CDR1 and CDR2 (germline): SGHVS, FQNEAQ. The CDR3 has 13 residues.